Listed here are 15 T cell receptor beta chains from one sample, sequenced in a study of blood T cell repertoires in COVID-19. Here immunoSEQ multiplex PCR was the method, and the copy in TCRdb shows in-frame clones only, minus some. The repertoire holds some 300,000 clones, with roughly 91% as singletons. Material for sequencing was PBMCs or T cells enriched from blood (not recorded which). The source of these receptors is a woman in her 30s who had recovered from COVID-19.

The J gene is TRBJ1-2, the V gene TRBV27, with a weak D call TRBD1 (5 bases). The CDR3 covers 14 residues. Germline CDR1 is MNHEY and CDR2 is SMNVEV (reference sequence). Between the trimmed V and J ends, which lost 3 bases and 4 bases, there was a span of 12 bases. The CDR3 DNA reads TGTGCCAGCAGTTTCGGCGGGGACGGCTATGGCTACACCTTC. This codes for CASSFGGDGYGYTF.

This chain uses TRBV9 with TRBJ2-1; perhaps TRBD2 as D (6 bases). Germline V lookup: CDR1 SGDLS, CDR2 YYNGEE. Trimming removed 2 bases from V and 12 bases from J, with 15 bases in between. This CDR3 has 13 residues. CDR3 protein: CASSVAGTGGQFF. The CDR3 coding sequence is TGTGCCAGCAGCGTGGCCGGGACTGGGGGGCAGTTCTTC.

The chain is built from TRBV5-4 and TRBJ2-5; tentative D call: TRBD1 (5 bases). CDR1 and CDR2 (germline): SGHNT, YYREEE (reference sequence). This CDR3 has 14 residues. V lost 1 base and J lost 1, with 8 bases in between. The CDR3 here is CASSLQGIQETQYF. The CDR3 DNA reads TGTGCCAGCAGCTTGCAGGGTATCCAAGAGACCCAGTACTTC.

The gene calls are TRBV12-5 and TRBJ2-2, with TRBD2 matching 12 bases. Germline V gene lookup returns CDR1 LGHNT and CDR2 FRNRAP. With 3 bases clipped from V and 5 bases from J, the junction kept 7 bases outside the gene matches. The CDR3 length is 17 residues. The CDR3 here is CASGFKLAGGGTGELFF. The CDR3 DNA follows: TGTGCTAGTGGTTTTAAACTAGCGGGAGGTGGGACCGGGGAGCTGTTTTTT.

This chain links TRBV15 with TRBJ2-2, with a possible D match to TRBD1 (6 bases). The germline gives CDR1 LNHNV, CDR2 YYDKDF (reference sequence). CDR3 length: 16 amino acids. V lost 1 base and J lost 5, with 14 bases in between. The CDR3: CATSRVRGAGTGELFF. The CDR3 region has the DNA TGTGCCACCAGCAGAGTCAGGGGCGCTGGAACCGGGGAGCTGTTTTTT.

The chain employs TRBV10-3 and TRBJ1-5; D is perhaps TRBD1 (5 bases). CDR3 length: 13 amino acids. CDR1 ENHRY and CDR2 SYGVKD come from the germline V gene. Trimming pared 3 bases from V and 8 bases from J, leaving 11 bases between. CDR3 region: CAISDGGSKPQHF. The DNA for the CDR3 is TGTGCCATCAGTGATGGGGGGTCGAAGCCCCAGCATTTT.

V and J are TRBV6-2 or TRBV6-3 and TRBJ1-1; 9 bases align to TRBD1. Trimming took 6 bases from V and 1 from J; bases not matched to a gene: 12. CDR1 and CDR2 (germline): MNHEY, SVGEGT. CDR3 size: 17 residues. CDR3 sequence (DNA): TGTGCCAGCAGACCTCCCGGACAGGGGTTGCCGAACACTGAAGCTTTCTTT. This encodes CASRPPGQGLPNTEAFF.

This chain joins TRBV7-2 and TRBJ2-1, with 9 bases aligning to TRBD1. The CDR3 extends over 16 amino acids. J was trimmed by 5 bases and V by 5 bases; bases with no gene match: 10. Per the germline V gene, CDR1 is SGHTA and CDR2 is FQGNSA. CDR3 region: CASSPVGGTGHNEQFF. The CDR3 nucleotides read TGTGCCAGCAGCCCTGTCGGTGGGACAGGGCACAATGAGCAGTTCTTC.

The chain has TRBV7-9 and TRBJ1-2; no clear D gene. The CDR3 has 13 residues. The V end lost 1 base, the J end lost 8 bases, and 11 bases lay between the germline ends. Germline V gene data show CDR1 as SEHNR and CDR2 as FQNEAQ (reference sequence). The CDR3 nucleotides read TGTGCCAGCAGCTTAGGGCAGGATGAGGGCTACACCTTC. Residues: CASSLGQDEGYTF.

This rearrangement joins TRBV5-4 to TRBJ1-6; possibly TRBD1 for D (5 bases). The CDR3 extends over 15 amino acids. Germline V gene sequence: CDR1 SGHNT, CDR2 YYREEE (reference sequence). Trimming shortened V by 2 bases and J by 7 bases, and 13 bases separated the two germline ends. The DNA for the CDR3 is TGTGCCAGCAGCTTTGGGTCGGGGGGGAATTCACCCCTCCACTTT. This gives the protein CASSFGSGGNSPLHF. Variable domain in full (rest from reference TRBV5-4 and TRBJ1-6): ETGVTQSPTHLIKTRGQQVTLRCSSQSGHNTVSWYQQALGQGPQFIFQYYREEENGRGNFPPRFSGLQFPNYSSELNVNALELDDSALYLCASSFGSGGNSPLHFGNGTRLTVT.

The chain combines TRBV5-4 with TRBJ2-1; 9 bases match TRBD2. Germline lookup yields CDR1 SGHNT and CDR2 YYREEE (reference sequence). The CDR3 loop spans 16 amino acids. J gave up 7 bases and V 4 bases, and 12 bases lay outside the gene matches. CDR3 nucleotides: TGTGCCAGCAGCCTATTACCGGGACTAGCAGAGAATGAGCAGTTCTTC. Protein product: CASSLLPGLAENEQFF.

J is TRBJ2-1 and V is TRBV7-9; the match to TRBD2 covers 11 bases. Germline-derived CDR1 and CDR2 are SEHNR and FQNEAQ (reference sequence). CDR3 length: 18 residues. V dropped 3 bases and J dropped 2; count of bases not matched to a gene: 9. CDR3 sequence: CASSLALAGVVAYNEQFF. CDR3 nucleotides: TGTGCCAGCAGCTTGGCACTAGCGGGAGTGGTCGCCTACAATGAGCAGTTCTTC.

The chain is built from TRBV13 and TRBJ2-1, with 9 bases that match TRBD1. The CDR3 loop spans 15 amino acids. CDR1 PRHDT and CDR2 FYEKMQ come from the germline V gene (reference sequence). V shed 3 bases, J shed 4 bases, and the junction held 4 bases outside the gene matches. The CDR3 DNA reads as TGTGCCAGCAGCTTCAGACAGGGGGGTTACAATGAGCAGTTCTTC. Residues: CASSFRQGGYNEQFF.

This chain's CDR3 is CASSLGERGTYNEQFF. CDR3 DNA: TGTGCCAGCAGCTTAGGTGAGCGGGGAACCTACAATGAGCAGTTCTTC. This sequence joins TRBV7-8 and TRBJ2-1; 7 nucleotides agree with TRBD2. V shed 1 base, J shed 2 bases, and the junction held 5 bases outside the gene matches. Germline CDR1 reads SGHVS; CDR2 reads FQNEAQ. This CDR3 region has 16 residues. The variable domain in full, with the rest retrieved from reference TRBV7-8 and TRBJ2-1, is GAGVSQSPRYKVAKRGQDVALRCDPISGHVSLFWYQQALGQGPEFLTYFQNEAQLDKSGLPSDRFFAERPEGSVSTLKIQRTQQEDSAVYLCASSLGERGTYNEQFFGPGTRLTVL.

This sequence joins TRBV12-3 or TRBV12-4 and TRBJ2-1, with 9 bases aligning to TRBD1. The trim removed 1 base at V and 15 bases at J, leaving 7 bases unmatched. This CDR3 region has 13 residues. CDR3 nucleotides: TGTGCCAGCAGTTTAGGGACAGGGGACAACCTGTTCTTC. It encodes CASSLGTGDNLFF.